Listed below are T cell receptor beta chains from one sample, sequenced in a study of cytomegalovirus exposure and HLA in healthy donors. The protocol was immunoSEQ multiplex PCR, while the TCRdb copy is restricted to in-frame clones and leaves out a portion. The repertoire holds 88,000 or so clones, approximately 62% seen once, with 4.4% in the top ten. The sequenced sample was PBMCs. The receptors come from a male donor in good health and CMV-seropositive. Each CDR3 is given with its conserved first and last residue. Fields, in order: J gene, V gene, clone size, D gene, CDR3 DNA, CDR3 protein. The D gene is left open where the match is weak. Clone size is given for some rows only: seen once, a few or many times, or a class if the clone is expanded.

TRBJ1-1	TRBV6-1	NA	NA	TGTGCCAGCAGTGAAAGACAGAGAATGGCTGAAGCTTTCTTT	CASSERQRMAEAFF
TRBJ1-4	TRBV6-1	NA	NA	TGTGCCAGCAGTGAAAACTGGTCCATCGGGGAAAAACTGTTTTTT	CASSENWSIGEKLFF
TRBJ1-2	TRBV30	NA	NA	TGTGCCTTCCTCCGGGGGGGTGGAGGCTACACCTTC	CAFLRGGGGYTF
TRBJ1-3	TRBV7-9	few	NA	TGTGCCAGCAGCTCCTCGACAGGAAACACCATATATTTT	CASSSSTGNTIYF
TRBJ2-2	TRBV7-9	NA	TRBD2	TGTGCCAGCAATTCGGGGGGGACCGGGGAGCTGTTTTTT	CASNSGGTGELFF
TRBJ2-7	TRBV19	NA	NA	TGTGCCAGTAGTCCACGGGGCTCCTACGAGCAGTACTTC	CASSPRGSYEQYF
TRBJ1-6	TRBV9	NA	TRBD1	TGTGCCAGCAGCGGAGGGGGCAGGGACAATTCACCCCTCCACTTT	CASSGGGRDNSPLHF
TRBJ2-3	TRBV7-2	NA	NA	TGTGCCAGCAGCTATTCTGGCGGGGCCACAGATACGCAGTATTTT	CASSYSGGATDTQYF
TRBJ1-1	TRBV19	NA	TRBD1	TGTGCCAGTAGTGGGTCTGACAGGGGAAGAGCTTTCTTT	CASSGSDRGRAFF
TRBJ2-5	TRBV28	NA	TRBD2	TGTGCCAGCAGTCCCGGAGCGGGGGAAGAGACCCAGTACTTC	CASSPGAGEETQYF
TRBJ2-2	TRBV28	NA	NA	TGTGCCAGCCGTGGGGGCGTGAACACCGGGGAGCTGTTTTTT	CASRGGVNTGELFF
TRBJ1-5	TRBV7-2	few	NA	TGTGCCAGCAGCTTAGGGACAGTTAATCAGCCCCAGCATTTT	CASSLGTVNQPQHF
TRBJ2-7	TRBV7-2	NA	TRBD1	TGTGCCAGCAGCCCCGGGACAGGCGAGCAGTACTTC	CASSPGTGEQYF
TRBJ1-4	TRBV7-8	NA	TRBD1	TGTGCCAGCAGCCAAGGGACAGGGACCACTAATGAAAAACTGTTTTTT	CASSQGTGTTNEKLFF
TRBJ2-5	TRBV11-1	NA	TRBD2	TGTGCCACCACCCCAGCGGGGCGGGAGACCCAGTACTTC	CATTPAGRETQYF
TRBJ2-3	TRBV14	NA	TRBD2	TGTGCCAGCAGCCGGATCTTAGGAGCGGGGGGCACAGATACGCAGTATTTT	CASSRILGAGGTDTQYF
TRBJ1-5	TRBV14	NA	NA	TGTGCCAGCAGCCAAGCGGGGAGAGTGGGTCAGCCCCAGCATTTT	CASSQAGRVGQPQHF
TRBJ2-1	TRBV7-9	once	NA	TGTGCCAGCAGCTTAGTAGTGCTGGGGGGAAATGAGCAGTTCTTC	CASSLVVLGGNEQFF
TRBJ2-5	TRBV29-1	NA	NA	TGCAGCGTTGAACCCGTAGCGCAAGAGACCCAGTACTTC	CSVEPVAQETQYF
TRBJ1-6	TRBV14	NA	NA	TGTGCCAGCAGCCAAGATCCGGAGAGCTCCTATAATTCACCCCTCCACTTT	CASSQDPESSYNSPLHF
TRBJ2-7	TRBV25-1	few	NA	TGTGCCAGCAGTGCCAACTACGAGCAGTACTTC	CASSANYEQYF
TRBJ1-5	TRBV19	NA	TRBD1	TGTGCCAGTCAAAAGGGGACAGGGGGACGGCAGCCCCAGCATTTT	CASQKGTGGRQPQHF
TRBJ1-1	TRBV2	NA	NA	TGTGCCAGCAGTGAAGCGGGAGGGGCAGGAAACACTGAAGCTTTCTTT	CASSEAGGAGNTEAFF
TRBJ2-7	TRBV28	NA	NA	TGTGCCAGCAGTTTCGCGGGGAGCAACGAGCAGTACTTC	CASSFAGSNEQYF
TRBJ1-3	TRBV5-1	few	TRBD1	TGCGCCAGCAGCCGGACAGGAGACTCTGGAAACACCATATATTTT	CASSRTGDSGNTIYF
TRBJ2-7	TRBV5-6	few	NA	TGTGCCAGCGGGGGGACCTACGAGCAGTACTTC	CASGGTYEQYF
TRBJ2-5	TRBV7-6	NA	TRBD1	TGTGCCAGCAGCCCCCGGACAGGGATCAGGGAGACCCAGTACTTC	CASSPRTGIRETQYF
TRBJ1-1	TRBV19	few	NA	TGTGCCAGTAGTCGGGGGGGCAGGCAAATGAACACTGAAGCTTTCTTT	CASSRGGRQMNTEAFF
TRBJ2-7	TRBV28	few	TRBD1	TGTGCCAGCAATCCCAGGGGGACAGGTGGGCTCTCCTACGAGCAGTACTTC	CASNPRGTGGLSYEQYF
TRBJ1-6	TRBV7-8	NA	NA	TGTGCCAGCGCCCAGGGTAGAAATTCACCCCTCCACTTT	CASAQGRNSPLHF
TRBJ2-7	TRBV5-8	NA	TRBD2	TGTGCCAGCAGCTTGTCTCGGACTAGCGGGAGCCTCTCCTACGAGCAGTACTTC	CASSLSRTSGSLSYEQYF
TRBJ1-6	TRBV25-1	NA	NA	TGTGCCAGCCAGGGCGGGGACGTGAATTCACCCCTCCACTTT	CASQGGDVNSPLHF
TRBJ2-2	TRBV6-1	NA	TRBD1	TGTGCCAGCAGGGGACAGGTTAACACCGGGGAGCTGTTTTTT	CASRGQVNTGELFF
TRBJ2-7	TRBV28	NA	NA	TGTGCCAGCACCCAGGGTCTCGGCGAGCAGTACTTC	CASTQGLGEQYF
TRBJ1-2	TRBV13	NA	NA	TGTGCCAGCAGGTCACAGGGCTCCTATGGCTACACCTTC	CASRSQGSYGYTF
TRBJ2-2	TRBV9	once	NA	TGTGCCAGCAGCGAAGGGCAGGGCTACACCGGGGAGCTGTTTTTT	CASSEGQGYTGELFF
TRBJ2-5	TRBV7-9	NA	TRBD1	TGTGCCAGCAGCTATTACCGGGACAGTGAGACCCAGTACTTC	CASSYYRDSETQYF
TRBJ2-3	TRBV29-1	NA	NA	TGCAGCGTGTGGCACGGACTGAGTACAGATACGCAGTATTTT	CSVWHGLSTDTQYF
TRBJ1-5	TRBV7-7	NA	NA	TGTGTCAGCAGCCCGGGAGTTAATCAGCCCCAGCATTTT	CVSSPGVNQPQHF
TRBJ1-2	TRBV7-8	few	NA	TGTGCCAGCGGGGGGGTAGGGCGCCCCCTCTATGGCTACACCTTC	CASGGVGRPLYGYTF
TRBJ1-4	TRBV5-1	NA	TRBD1	TGCGCCAGCAGACGGACAGGGGAGGGTAATGAAAAACTGTTTTTT	CASRRTGEGNEKLFF
TRBJ2-7	TRBV7-9	NA	NA	TGTGCCAGCAGCTTCGTACTTAGTGGGAGTACGACGGAGCAGTACTTC	CASSFVLSGSTTEQYF
TRBJ2-7	TRBV28	NA	NA	TGTGCCAGCATGGGGCAGGGGTCCCCTTCCTACGAGCAGTACTTC	CASMGQGSPSYEQYF
TRBJ2-5	TRBV29-1	NA	TRBD2	TGCAGCGTTGGACTAGCGGGGCCCCAAGAGACCCAGTACTTC	CSVGLAGPQETQYF
TRBJ2-1	TRBV2	NA	NA	TGTGCCAGCAGAATGGACAGACCGCCGGGAAACTTACAATTAGGGCAGTTCTTC	CASRMDRPPGNLQLGQFF
TRBJ2-5	TRBV7-9	NA	NA	TGTGCCAGCAGCTTAGGTTCCACAGGCAATCTGAAAGAGACCCAGTACTTC	CASSLGSTGNLKETQYF
TRBJ2-1	TRBV4-1	NA	TRBD2	TGCGCCAGCAGCCAAGACGGGGAGGGCTGTCTCCCCTACAATGAGCAGTTCTTC	CASSQDGEGCLPYNEQFF
TRBJ2-7	TRBV10-3	NA	NA	TGTGCCATCAGCCCCCTTACAGGAAAGCCCTACGAGCAGTACTTC	CAISPLTGKPYEQYF
TRBJ1-2	TRBV5-6	NA	TRBD1	TGTGCCAGCAGCGGGACAGGGGACTATAACTATGGCTACACCTTC	CASSGTGDYNYGYTF
TRBJ2-1	TRBV29-1	few	TRBD1	TGCAGCGCCCGGGACAGGGCCAATGAGCAGTTCTTC	CSARDRANEQFF